This TCR beta chain was observed in a study of T cell responses to AZD1222 COVID-19 vaccine. The repertoire was sequenced with immunoSEQ multiplex PCR; TCRdb's copy has only in-frame clones and lacks some. Counted here are roughly 97,000 clones, roughly 90% occurring once; the ten biggest clones make up 15% to 20%. Study conclusions and caveats: A mostly white British donor set with more females was recruited, and clonal diversity was possibly underestimated.

This clone was seen once. Its antigen is currently unknown. This CDR3 spans 15 amino acids. The sequence was collected from an adult in good health. This chain uses TRBV21-1 with TRBJ2-7; the table gives TRBD1 as D, unverified against the DNA. TRBV21-1 is designated a pseudogene. Specimen: peripheral blood, collected on day 0 of AZD1222 vaccination. This CDR3 reads CASSNRWGSIYEQYF. Here the CDR3 DNA reads TGTGCCAGCAGCAACAGGTGGGGCTCTATCTACGAGCAGTACTTC.